The 17 T cell receptor beta chains listed next were all sequenced from one sample in a study of cytomegalovirus exposure and HLA in healthy donors (dated 2017 in TCRdb). Library prep was done by the immunoSEQ multiplex PCR assay. For the multiplex PCR, a mixture combining 60 forward primers for TCR Vbeta segments and 13 reverse primers for TCR Jbeta segments was used. Imported from immuneACCESS, the table was reduced by TCRdb to in-frame sequences with V and J called. These copies leave out some clones; in studies compared against another copy, an unresolved V gene accounts for under half, and the cause of the remainder is not known. This sample's listing comprises approximately 120,000 clones. Together, the top ten hold approximately 2.6% of the sample. Sequencing was done on a sample of PBMCs. These TCRs come from a man aged 25 to 40 in good health and CMV-seronegative.

The CDR3, as DNA: TGTGCCAGCAGTCTTGCTCCGACAGTGAACACTGAAGCTTTCTTT. This gives the protein CASSLAPTVNTEAFF. The gene calls are TRBV28 and TRBJ1-1; TRBD1 might be the D (5 bases). V was shortened by 5 bases and J by 0 bases, with 13 bases between the two germline ends. The CDR3 is made up of 15 amino acids. Germline CDR1 reads MDHEN; CDR2 reads SYDVKM.

The chain has TRBV13 and TRBJ2-7; 7 nucleotides match TRBD2. CDR3 length: 16 amino acids. V gave up 1 base and J gave up 6 bases; unmatched junction bases: 12. Germline CDR1 PRHDT, CDR2 FYEKMQ (reference sequence). The CDR3 DNA is TGTGCCAGCAGCTTAGAAGGGACTACGGGGGTCAGCGAGCAGTACTTC. This gives the protein CASSLEGTTGVSEQYF. Complete variable domain (other parts from reference TRBV13 and TRBJ2-7): AAGVIQSPRHLIKEKRETATLKCYPIPRHDTVYWYQQGPGQDPQFLISFYEKMQSDKGSIPDRFSAQQFSDYHSELNMSSLELGDSALYFCASSLEGTTGVSEQYFGPGTRLTVT.

V gene TRBV28 combines with J gene TRBJ1-6, with unresolved D. With 7 bases removed from V and 8 bases from J, the gap between germline ends came to 21 bases. Germline loops: CDR1 MDHEN, CDR2 SYDVKM. The CDR3 is 16 residues long. CDR3: CASTLYPLRRDSPLHF. The CDR3 DNA reads as TGTGCCAGCACCTTGTACCCCCTCCGGAGGGATTCACCCCTCCACTTT.

The chain links TRBV7-2 to TRBJ2-4, with 9 bases lining up with TRBD1. Per germline, CDR1 SGHTA and CDR2 FQGNSA. J lost 15 bases, V lost 3 bases, and 12 bases had no gene match. This CDR3 has 14 amino acids. CDR3 residues: CASSFSVSTGGLYF. The CDR3 nucleotides are TGTGCCAGCAGCTTCTCCGTGTCGACAGGGGGTTTGTACTTC.

The J gene is TRBJ1-1, the V gene TRBV30; 9 bases map to TRBD1. CDR1 is GTSNPN, CDR2 SVGIG, per germline (reference sequence). This CDR3 spans 15 amino acids. J lost 1 base, V lost 4 bases, and 7 bases had no gene match. CDR3 DNA sequence: TGTGCCTGGATAAGTAGGGACAGGGCGAACACTGAAGCTTTCTTT. Residues: CAWISRDRANTEAFF.

The chain recombines TRBV7-2 with TRBJ2-5; the D gene is possibly TRBD1 (5 bases). Trimming shortened V by 6 bases and J by 11 bases, and 13 bases separated the two germline ends. Germline V gives CDR1 SGHTA, CDR2 FQGNSA. This CDR3 is 11 amino acids long. CDR3 sequence (DNA): TGTGCCAGCAGGTTGGGGCCCCAGCAGTACTTC. It codes for CASRLGPQQYF.

This clone is classed as medium-sized by frequency. The chain couples TRBV15 to TRBJ1-1, with 9 bases fitting TRBD1. This CDR3 comprises 16 residues. The V gene end was trimmed by 1 base and the J gene end by 7 bases; junction bases not matched to a gene: 10. Germline V gene sequence: CDR1 LNHNV, CDR2 YYDKDF (reference sequence). The DNA for the CDR3 is TGTGCCACCAGCAGAGGCCTAGGGGACAGGGAAGATGAAGCTTTCTTT. Translated, it gives CATSRGLGDREDEAFF.

V usage is TRBV11-2 and J usage is TRBJ2-5; D is undetermined. Germline V gives CDR1 SGHAT, CDR2 FQNNGV. V lost 1 base to trimming and J lost 5 bases, with 11 bases between them. CDR3 length: 14 amino acids. The CDR3 sequence is CASSLVVVQETQYF. As DNA, the CDR3 is TGTGCCAGCAGCTTAGTAGTAGTACAGGAGACCCAGTACTTC.

This sequence joins TRBV30 and TRBJ2-7; possibly TRBD1 for D (6 bases). Trimming took 1 base from V and 6 from J, leaving 10 bases between them. CDR3 size: 12 residues. The germline V gene encodes CDR1 GTSNPN and CDR2 SVGIG (reference sequence). The CDR3 sequence is CAWSEGGIEQYF. As DNA, the CDR3 is TGTGCCTGGAGTGAAGGGGGAATCGAGCAGTACTTC.

The gene calls are TRBV2 and TRBJ2-1; 8 nucleotides align to TRBD2. The germline CDR1 and CDR2 sequences are SNHLY and FYNNEI. V lost 6 bases to trimming and J lost 7 bases; unmatched junction nucleotides: 11. The CDR3 totals 15 residues. The CDR3 region is CASSRGGSSVNEQFF. The DNA of the CDR3 is TGTGCCAGCAGCCGCGGGGGGAGTTCGGTAAATGAGCAGTTCTTC.

V is TRBV6-1 and J is TRBJ1-5; D is uncertain. Germline-derived CDR1 and CDR2 are MNHNS and SASEGT. Trimming stripped 0 bases from V and 12 bases from J, with 6 bases between. There are 11 residues in the CDR3. DNA of the CDR3: TGTGCCAGCAGTGAAGCAGGGAGCCAGCATTTT. As protein: CASSEAGSQHF.

This rearrangement joins TRBV25-1 to TRBJ2-5, with unresolved D. The J call is doubtful: the DNA matches TRBJ2-7 better. This CDR3 is 11 amino acids long. Germline-derived CDR1 and CDR2 are MGHDK and SYGVNS. CDR3 amino acids: CASSVSHEQYF. For the CDR3, the DNA is TGTGCCAGCAGTGTTAGCCACGAGCAGTACTTC.

The chain links TRBV18 to TRBJ2-5; D remains ambiguous. Trimming took 5 bases from V and 1 from J, leaving 8 bases between them. There are 13 residues in the CDR3. CDR1 KGHSH and CDR2 LQKENI come from the germline V gene. CDR3 amino acids: CASSYRVQETQYF. As DNA, the CDR3 is TGTGCCAGCTCATACCGGGTCCAAGAGACCCAGTACTTC.

By frequency, this clone is medium-sized (0.01 to 0.1%). The rearrangement joins TRBV7-8 to TRBJ2-1, with a possible D match to TRBD1 (6 bases). The CDR3 loop spans 14 amino acids. V lost 1 base and J 10 bases, leaving 14 bases between the germline ends. In germline, CDR1 is SGHVS, CDR2 FQNEAQ. The CDR3 is CASSLGAGVVEQFF. CDR3 DNA sequence: TGTGCCAGCAGCTTAGGGGCAGGGGTTGTCGAGCAGTTCTTC.

The V call is TRBV27, the J call TRBJ1-2, with D tentatively TRBD1 (6 bases). The length of the CDR3 is 16 residues. CDR1 MNHEY and CDR2 SMNVEV come from the germline V gene (reference sequence). V lost 9 bases and J 0 bases, leaving 20 bases between the germline ends. CDR3 sequence: CASLDTGFGTNYGYTF. The CDR3, as DNA: TGTGCCAGTCTAGATACAGGGTTTGGAACTAACTATGGCTACACCTTC.

The chain has TRBV2 and TRBJ2-7, with unresolved D. Trimming shortened V by 3 bases and J by 3 bases, and 6 bases separated the two germline ends. Germline CDR1 and CDR2: SNHLY and FYNNEI. The CDR3 is made up of 12 amino acids. The CDR3 sequence: CASSEQIYEQYF. In DNA form, the CDR3 reads TGTGCCAGCAGTGAGCAGATCTACGAGCAGTACTTC. Full variable domain (missing parts from reference TRBV2 and TRBJ2-7): EPEVTQTPSHQVTQMGQEVILRCVPISNHLYFYWYRQILGQKVEFLVSFYNNEISEKSEIFDDQFSVERPDGSNFTLKIRSTKLEDSAMYFCASSEQIYEQYFGPGTRLTVT.

This chain links TRBV5-1 with TRBJ2-1; tentative D call: TRBD2 (6 bases). Germline CDR1 is SGHRS and CDR2 is YFSETQ. The length of the CDR3 is 15 residues. Trimming took off 2 bases at V and 6 bases at J, with 15 bases between the two ends. The CDR3 DNA sequence: TGCGCCAGCAGCTTCGGGGGAGTTAATCCCAATGAGCAGTTCTTC. Its translation is CASSFGGVNPNEQFF. Supplemented by reference TRBV5-1 and TRBJ2-1, the full variable domain reads KAGVTQTPRYLIKTRGQQVTLSCSPISGHRSVSWYQQTPGQGLQFLFEYFSETQRNKGNFPGRFSGRQFSNSRSEMNVSTLELGDSALYLCASSFGGVNPNEQFFGPGTRLTVL.